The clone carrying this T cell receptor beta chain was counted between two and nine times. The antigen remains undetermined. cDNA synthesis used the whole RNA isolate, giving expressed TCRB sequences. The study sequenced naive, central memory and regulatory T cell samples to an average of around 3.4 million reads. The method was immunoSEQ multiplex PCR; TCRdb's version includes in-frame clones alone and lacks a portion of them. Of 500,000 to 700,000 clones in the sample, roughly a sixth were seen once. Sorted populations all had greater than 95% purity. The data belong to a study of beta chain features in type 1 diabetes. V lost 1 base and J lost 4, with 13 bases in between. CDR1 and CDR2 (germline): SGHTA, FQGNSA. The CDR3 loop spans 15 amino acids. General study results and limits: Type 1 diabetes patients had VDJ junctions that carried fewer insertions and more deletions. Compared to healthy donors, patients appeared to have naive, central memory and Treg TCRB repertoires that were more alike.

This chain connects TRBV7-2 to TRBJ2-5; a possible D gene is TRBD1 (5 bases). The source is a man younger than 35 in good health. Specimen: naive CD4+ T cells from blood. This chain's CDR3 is CASSLVGLQGETQYF. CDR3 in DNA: TGTGCCAGCAGCTTAGTGGGGCTTCAAGGAGAGACCCAGTACTTC.